The rows below give T cell receptor beta chains drawn from one sample of a study of blood T cell repertoires in COVID-19. Clones were sequenced by immunoSEQ multiplex PCR, and TCRdb holds only the in-frame ones, with some missing. The table includes tens of thousands of clones, 80% to 90% detected once. Sequenced input: peripheral blood. These receptors were taken from a woman of 80 years or more with COVID-19, enrolled during active disease. CDR3s include the opening cysteine and the closing phenylalanine or tryptophan. D genes are given only for firm matches. Some rows mark clone size as missing; the rest say once, few, many or name a class of expanded clone.

size,J,D,V,DNA,CDR3
.,TRBJ1-2,.,TRBV6-5,TGTGCCAGCAGCGAGGACACCACGGCTAGCTATGGCTACACCTTC,CASSEDTTASYGYTF
once,TRBJ1-5,.,TRBV6-5,TGTGCCAGCAGTTACCGAGAAGACAATCAGCCCCAGCATTTT,CASSYREDNQPQHF
.,TRBJ2-1,TRBD2,TRBV7-9,TGTGCCAGCAGCTTAATTGCCGCTAGCGGTCCCCCTCTGTTCTTC,CASSLIAASGPPLFF
.,TRBJ2-2,.,TRBV27,TGTGCCAGCAGTTCCTCGAACACCGGGGAGCTGTTTTTT,CASSSSNTGELFF
.,TRBJ1-4,TRBD1,TRBV27,TGTGCCAGCAGTTTGGCTACAGGGGGTAATGAAAAACTGTTTTTT,CASSLATGGNEKLFF
.,TRBJ1-2,.,TRBV3-1/TRBV3-2,TGTGCCAGCAGCCAAGATACGGGCAGGGGTTCTGGCTACACCTTC,CASSQDTGRGSGYTF
.,TRBJ2-2,TRBD2,TRBV5-4,TGTGCCAGCAGCCTGGCCGGGACTACCAACACCGGGGAGCTGTTTTTT,CASSLAGTTNTGELFF
.,TRBJ2-6,.,TRBV24-1,TGTGCCACCAGTGACCCGAGGTCTGGGGCCAACGTCCTGACTTTC,CATSDPRSGANVLTF
.,TRBJ2-1,.,TRBV19,TGTGCCAGTACCGGGGGGCCCAAATCCTACAATGAGCAGTTCTTC,CASTGGPKSYNEQFF
.,TRBJ1-5,.,TRBV4-3,TGCGCCAGCAGCCAAGATATGAATCAGCCCCAGCATTTT,CASSQDMNQPQHF
.,TRBJ2-5,TRBD2,TRBV7-2,TGTGCCAGCAGCTTAGAGATAGCGGGAGGGTCGGAGACCCAGTACTTC,CASSLEIAGGSETQYF
.,TRBJ2-7,TRBD1,TRBV5-4,TGTGCCAGCAGCCCGCGACAGGGGAACGGCAACGAGCAGTACTTC,CASSPRQGNGNEQYF
once,TRBJ2-7,.,TRBV25-1,TGTGCCAGCAGTGCCCACTTTGGTGGCGAGCAGTACTTC,CASSAHFGGEQYF
.,TRBJ1-4,.,TRBV3-1/TRBV3-2,TGTGCCAGCAGCCCCTGGGACACGGGAAAACTGTTTTTT,CASSPWDTGKLFF
.,TRBJ2-5,TRBD2,TRBV10-3,TGTGCCATCAGTGGCTCCTTGACTAGCGGGAGAGGGGAGACCCAGTACTTC,CAISGSLTSGRGETQYF
.,TRBJ2-2,TRBD1,TRBV7-3,TGTGCCAGCCGACAGGGGCGGACCGGGGAGCTGTTTTTT,CASRQGRTGELFF
.,TRBJ1-1,TRBD1,TRBV19,TGTGCCAGTAGTGCCTGGACAGGGTTGAGAAACACTGAAGCTTTCTTT,CASSAWTGLRNTEAFF
.,TRBJ2-1,TRBD1,TRBV24-1,TGTGCCACCAGTGATTGGGGCAGGGGGTATGCGGCCGGTGAGCAGTTCTTC,CATSDWGRGYAAGEQFF
.,TRBJ1-2,.,TRBV2,TGTGCCAGCAGTGCCGACAGGTTCGACTATGGCTACACCTTC,CASSADRFDYGYTF
.,TRBJ2-1,TRBD1,TRBV6-5,TGTGCCAGCAGTTACGCCGGGACAGCGTTCAATGAGCAGTTCTTC,CASSYAGTAFNEQFF
.,TRBJ1-1,TRBD1,TRBV3-1/TRBV3-2,TGTGCCAGCAGCCGCCAGGGGGACTACACTGAAGCTTTCTTT,CASSRQGDYTEAFF
once,TRBJ2-6,.,TRBV12-3/TRBV12-4,TGTGCCTACAGGGCCTCTGGGGCCAACGTCCTGACTTTC,CAYRASGANVLTF
.,TRBJ1-2,.,TRBV7-6,TGTGCCAGCAGCCCCCTGGCAGGGAACTATGGCTACACCTTC,CASSPLAGNYGYTF
.,TRBJ1-1,TRBD1,TRBV6-2/TRBV6-3,TGTGCCAGCAGTAGAGGGGGCTTGAACACTGAAGCTTTCTTT,CASSRGGLNTEAFF
.,TRBJ2-1,TRBD2,TRBV9,TGTGCCAGCAGCGCGACTAGCGGGCTTTCTGAGCAGTTCTTC,CASSATSGLSEQFF
.,TRBJ2-5,.,TRBV7-2,TGTGCCAGCAGCCCCTTGAGGCATCCCACCAAAGAGACCCAGTACTTC,CASSPLRHPTKETQYF
.,TRBJ1-1,TRBD1,TRBV5-1,TGCGCCAGCAGCTCGCTCCGGGACAGGGAAGGCATTGAAGCTTTCTTT,CASSSLRDREGIEAFF
.,TRBJ2-3,TRBD1,TRBV18,TGTGCCAGCTCACCAACTTGGGACAGGGACACAGATACGCAGTATTTT,CASSPTWDRDTDTQYF
.,TRBJ1-1,TRBD1,TRBV7-9,TGTGCCAGCAGCACCCGACAGGGCCCGTTGTACACTGAAGCTTTCTTT,CASSTRQGPLYTEAFF
few,TRBJ2-7,TRBD1,TRBV5-1,TGCGCCAGCAGCTTCCGACAGGGGGCGGACTACGAGCAGTACTTC,CASSFRQGADYEQYF
once,TRBJ2-3,.,TRBV5-1,TGCGCCAGCAGCTTTTTCCGGAGCACAGATACGCAGTATTTT,CASSFFRSTDTQYF
.,TRBJ1-4,.,TRBV19,TGTGCCAGTAGTATTACCGGGGAAAAACTGTTTTTT,CASSITGEKLFF
.,TRBJ2-3,.,TRBV7-3,TGTGCCAGCAGCTTAGCCAAGGGACTTAGGACAGATACGCAGTATTTT,CASSLAKGLRTDTQYF